The 25 T cell receptor beta chains reported below all come from one sample, sequenced in a study of glioma-infiltrating T cells after dendritic cell vaccination. Sequencing was performed with immunoSEQ multiplex PCR; in TCRdb, only in-frame clones are kept and a portion is missing. The sample yields approximately 100,000 clones, 79% seen once. The sequences come from blood, collected before dendritic cell vaccination. These receptor sequences come from a human donor with glioblastoma.

V is TRBV2 and J is TRBJ2-1, with a weak D call TRBD2 (6 bases). Germline V CDR1 and CDR2: SNHLY, FYNNEI. The length of the CDR3 is 15 residues. V was pared by 4 bases and J by 7 bases, with 17 bases between. The CDR3 region is CASSVFRDLRNEQFF. Here the CDR3 DNA reads TGTGCCAGCAGTGTTTTCCGGGACTTAAGAAATGAGCAGTTCTTC.

This chain joins TRBV30 and TRBJ1-1; 9 nucleotides agree with TRBD1. Germline V gene data show CDR1 as GTSNPN and CDR2 as SVGIG (reference sequence). V trimming: 1 base; J trimming: 6 bases; junction bases outside the gene matches: 3. The CDR3 has 13 amino acids. CDR3 nucleotide sequence: TGTGCCTGGAGTGCGGACAGGGGTCCTGAAGCTTTCTTT. It translates to CAWSADRGPEAFF. The whole variable domain, remainder taken from reference TRBV30 and TRBJ1-1, is SQTIHQWPATLVQPVGSPLSLECTVEGTSNPNLYWYRQAAGRGLQLLFYSVGIGQISSEVPQNLSASRPQDRQFILSSKKLLLSDSGFYLCAWSADRGPEAFFGQGTRLTVV.

The chain employs TRBV7-2 and TRBJ1-2; 9 bases map to TRBD1. V shed 6 bases and J 11 bases; nucleotides not matched to a gene: 10. CDR3 length: 13 amino acids. Germline CDR1 is SGHTA and CDR2 is FQGNSA. In DNA, the CDR3 is TGTGCCAGCAGTCGAGACAGGGGGGGTGGGTACACCTTC. This gives the protein CASSRDRGGGYTF.

V and J are TRBV18 and TRBJ2-4; no reliable D call. Deletions cut 0 bases from V and 5 bases from J, with 5 bases between. CDR1 and CDR2 from the germline V gene are KGHSH and LQKENI. The CDR3 totals 13 residues. Here the CDR3 DNA reads TGTGCCAGCTCACCACCCAGCGAAAACATTCAGTACTTC. Translation gives CASSPPSENIQYF.

The chain couples TRBV7-9 to TRBJ1-4; tentatively, D is TRBD1 (5 bases). Deletions cut 0 bases from V and 8 bases from J, with 13 bases between. This CDR3 spans 15 amino acids. Germline CDR1 reads SEHNR; CDR2 reads FQNEAQ (reference sequence). The CDR3 bases are TGTGCCAGCAGCTTAGCCGGACACGTTGGGGAAAAACTGTTTTTT. Translation gives CASSLAGHVGEKLFF.

This clone appeared a few times. This chain uses TRBV28 with TRBJ1-5; D is unresolved. Trimming removed 7 bases from V and 4 bases from J, with 14 bases in between. CDR1 and CDR2 (germline): MDHEN, SYDVKM. The CDR3 runs to 14 residues. This CDR3 reads CASTSLGSNQPQHF. The CDR3 nucleotides are TGTGCCAGCACCTCTTTAGGGAGTAATCAGCCCCAGCATTTT.

The chain couples TRBV29-1 to TRBJ1-1, with unresolved D. V was cut by 1 base and J by 4 bases, with 4 bases left in between. Germline values: CDR1 SQVTM, CDR2 ANQGSEA. CDR3 length: 11 residues. The CDR3 DNA sequence: TGCAGCGTTGAAGGGAGCACTGAAGCTTTCTTT. It codes for CSVEGSTEAFF.

The rearrangement joins TRBV27 to TRBJ1-4; D might be TRBD1 (5 bases). CDR3 size: 15 residues. CDR1 is MNHEY and CDR2 is SMNVEV in the germline V gene (reference sequence). V was clipped by 6 bases and J by 6 bases, with 17 bases between them. The CDR3 here is CASSSLWGRDEKLFF. The CDR3 DNA reads as TGTGCCAGCAGCTCCCTCTGGGGGAGGGATGAAAAACTGTTTTTT.

The rearrangement joins TRBV4-1 to TRBJ1-1; D perhaps matches TRBD1 (5 bases). V lost 6 bases and J 1 base, leaving 21 bases between the germline ends. This CDR3 has 17 residues. CDR1 MGHRA and CDR2 YSYEKL come from the germline V gene. In DNA, the CDR3 is TGCGCCAGCAGACTGACTTCAGGGTTAGGCAGGAACACTGAAGCTTTCTTT. Translated, it gives CASRLTSGLGRNTEAFF.

The V call is TRBV10-3, the J call TRBJ1-5; TRBD1 aligns across 7 bases. V shed 6 bases, J shed 2 bases, and the junction held 4 bases outside the gene matches. Looked up from germline, CDR1 is ENHRY and CDR2 is SYGVKD. This CDR3 is built from 14 residues. The CDR3 protein is CAISDTGGNQPQHF. DNA for the CDR3: TGTGCCATCAGCGATACAGGGGGCAATCAGCCCCAGCATTTT.

The chain links TRBV9 to TRBJ2-5; 8 bases align to TRBD2. Germline assignment: CDR1 SGDLS and CDR2 YYNGEE. This CDR3 has 13 residues. With V trimmed by 3 bases and J by 5 bases, 3 bases remained unmatched. The CDR3 protein is CASSGTSWETQYF. The CDR3 DNA sequence: TGTGCCAGCAGCGGGACTAGCTGGGAGACCCAGTACTTC.

The chain combines TRBV15 with TRBJ2-5; 9 bases align to TRBD1. Trimming cost V 3 bases and J 5 bases; bases outside gene matches: 7. Germline V gene data show CDR1 as LNHNV and CDR2 as YYDKDF (reference sequence). The length of the CDR3 is 15 residues. The CDR3 spells CATSREGQGMETQYF. CDR3 DNA: TGTGCCACCAGCAGGGAAGGACAGGGGATGGAGACCCAGTACTTC.

V and J are TRBV15 and TRBJ1-2; no reliable D call. Deletions cut 1 base from V and 0 bases from J, with 3 bases between. CDR3 size: 13 residues. The germline gives CDR1 LNHNV, CDR2 YYDKDF (reference sequence). CDR3 protein: CATSRAANYGYTF. Here the CDR3 DNA reads TGTGCCACCAGCAGAGCAGCTAACTATGGCTACACCTTC.

The V and J genes are TRBV6-6 and TRBJ1-5; TRBD1 agrees at 7 bases. The ends lost 2 bases at V and 3 bases at J; junction bases unmatched: 4. Germline V gives CDR1 MNHNY, CDR2 SVGAGI (reference sequence). This CDR3 region has 15 residues. Here the CDR3 reads CASSYTTGLNQPQHF. As DNA, the CDR3 is TGTGCCAGCAGTTACACGACAGGGCTCAATCAGCCCCAGCATTTT.

CDR3 loop: CASSPGWEQYF. For the CDR3, the DNA is TGTGCCAGCAGTCCGGGATGGGAGCAGTACTTC. The chain carries TRBV6-6 and TRBJ2-7; perhaps TRBD2 as D (5 bases). With 5 bases removed from V and 7 bases from J, the gap between germline ends came to 9 bases. The CDR3 has 11 residues. Germline V gene data show CDR1 as MNHNY and CDR2 as SVGAGI (reference sequence).

This chain links TRBV5-1 with TRBJ2-6; D may be TRBD1 (6 bases). In germline, CDR1 is SGHRS, CDR2 YFSETQ. The CDR3 extends over 15 amino acids. Trimming removed 6 bases at V and 4 bases at J, with 14 bases between. CDR3 bases: TGCGCCAGCACGCAAGGGGGAACGGGGGCCAACGTCCTGACTTTC. This gives the protein CASTQGGTGANVLTF.

The J gene is TRBJ2-6, the V gene TRBV2; D remains unclear. This CDR3 has 13 amino acids. Germline V gives CDR1 SNHLY, CDR2 FYNNEI. V lost 7 bases, J lost 0 bases, and 4 bases lay in between. DNA of the CDR3: TGTGCCAGCACCCTCTCTGGGGCCAACGTCCTGACTTTC. Translation gives CASTLSGANVLTF.

The chain uses TRBV10-3 and TRBJ2-5, with TRBD1 matching over 7 bases. This CDR3 is built from 15 residues. Germline assignment: CDR1 ENHRY and CDR2 SYGVKD. V gave up 0 bases and J gave up 1 base; unmatched junction bases: 2. In nucleotides, the CDR3 is TGTGCCATCAGTGAGTCGGACAGGCCCCAAGAGACCCAGTACTTC. It encodes CAISESDRPQETQYF.

This chain links TRBV7-9 with TRBJ2-7, with D tentatively TRBD1 (6 bases). The germline V gene has CDR1 SEHNR and CDR2 FQNEAQ (reference sequence). Trimming left V 8 bases short and J 6 bases short, with 20 bases between. The CDR3 runs 14 residues. The CDR3 protein is CASSGGQGWGEQYF. DNA of the CDR3: TGTGCCAGCTCCGGCGGGCAGGGGTGGGGCGAGCAGTACTTC.

The chain is built from TRBV5-1 and TRBJ2-1, with 9 nucleotides matching TRBD2. Germline V gene data show CDR1 as SGHRS and CDR2 as YFSETQ. This CDR3 comprises 15 residues. Trimming removed 0 bases from V and 4 bases from J; junction bases left unmatched: 2. CDR3 loop: CASSLEAGGYNEQFF. For the CDR3, the DNA is TGCGCCAGCAGCTTGGAGGCGGGGGGGTACAATGAGCAGTTCTTC.

A single count supports this clone. The chain is built from TRBV5-4 and TRBJ1-2; the match to TRBD1 covers 7 bases. V lost 2 bases, J lost 5 bases, and 3 bases stayed unmatched. In germline, CDR1 is SGHNT, CDR2 YYREEE (reference sequence). The CDR3 runs to 13 residues. The CDR3 loop reads CASSFGQEYGYTF. The CDR3 coding sequence is TGTGCCAGCAGCTTCGGACAGGAATATGGCTACACCTTC.

The chain combines TRBV30 with TRBJ2-7; the match to TRBD1 covers 9 bases. With V trimmed by 4 bases and J by 4 bases, 8 bases remained unmatched. Germline V gene data show CDR1 as GTSNPN and CDR2 as SVGIG (reference sequence). The CDR3 totals 14 residues. The CDR3 DNA sequence: TGTGCCTGGACCCGAAGGACAGGGGCGTACGAGCAGTACTTC. Translating it yields CAWTRRTGAYEQYF. Drawing the rest from reference TRBV30 and TRBJ2-7, the complete variable domain is SQTIHQWPATLVQPVGSPLSLECTVEGTSNPNLYWYRQAAGRGLQLLFYSVGIGQISSEVPQNLSASRPQDRQFILSSKKLLLSDSGFYLCAWTRRTGAYEQYFGPGTRLTVT.

This chain uses TRBV2 with TRBJ2-3, with 9 positions matching TRBD2. V shed 3 bases and J 2 bases; nucleotides not matched to a gene: 6. The CDR3 loop spans 16 amino acids. Germline CDR1 and CDR2: SNHLY and FYNNEI. The CDR3 sequence: CASSETSGLLTDTQYF. In nucleotides, the CDR3 is TGTGCCAGCAGTGAGACTAGCGGTCTGCTCACAGATACGCAGTATTTT.

The chain carries TRBV29-1 and TRBJ1-1; D unclear. The CDR3 has 12 residues. The V end lost 4 bases, the J end lost 1 base, and 7 bases lay between the germline ends. Germline-derived CDR1 and CDR2 are SQVTM and ANQGSEA. This chain's CDR3 is CSVVQTNTEAFF. CDR3 nucleotides: TGCAGCGTTGTACAAACGAACACTGAAGCTTTCTTT.

The V gene is TRBV5-1, the J gene TRBJ2-1; perhaps TRBD2 as D (6 bases). Germline CDR1 reads SGHRS; CDR2 reads YFSETQ. This CDR3 has 16 amino acids. V dropped 2 bases and J dropped 0 bases, with 12 bases sitting between them. The CDR3 sequence: CASSFTGLPSYNEQFF. In DNA form, the CDR3 reads TGCGCCAGCAGCTTTACGGGACTGCCCTCCTACAATGAGCAGTTCTTC. The complete variable domain, with remaining parts taken from reference TRBV5-1 and TRBJ2-1, reads KAGVTQTPRYLIKTRGQQVTLSCSPISGHRSVSWYQQTPGQGLQFLFEYFSETQRNKGNFPGRFSGRQFSNSRSEMNVSTLELGDSALYLCASSFTGLPSYNEQFFGPGTRLTVL.